These 18 T cell receptor beta chains were all obtained from the same sample, sequenced in a study of CD8 T cells in ankylosing spondylitis. Study-wide findings and caveats: Seemingly distinctive of ankylosing spondylitis blood was a TCR beta motif formed by eight highly homologous variants.

TCRdb passed the 5' RACE reads through MiXCR, listing each CDR3 protein once. The sample records about 220,000 distinct CDR3 sequences, 6% to 8% being singletons. These receptors lack a known antigen. What was sequenced was blood, either unsorted or a sorted T cell fraction (not recorded which). The receptors stem from a male donor with ankylosing spondylitis.

This clonotype came up many times. V and J are TRBV6-1 and TRBJ2-2; D gene ambiguous. The V gene's germline CDR1 is MNHNS and CDR2 SASEGT. CDR3 length: 14 amino acids. Between the trimmed V and J ends, which lost 7 bases and 7 bases, there was a span of 16 bases. CDR3 DNA: TGTGCCAGCACTCCCGGAAGGTTGGGCGGGGAGCTGTTTTTT. It encodes CASTPGRLGGELFF.

This clonotype was seen a handful of times. The chain recombines TRBV7-6 with TRBJ2-1; 10 bases are a match to TRBD2. Per germline, CDR1 SGHVS and CDR2 FNYEAQ. CDR3 size: 15 residues. With 2 bases clipped from V and 9 bases from J, the junction kept 7 bases outside the gene matches. The CDR3 reads CASSLRLAGVGEQFF. In DNA form, the CDR3 reads TGTGCCAGCAGCTTAAGACTAGCGGGCGTCGGTGAGCAGTTCTTC.

This clonotype was seen ten or more times. The chain is built from TRBV5-1 and TRBJ2-3; TRBD2 aligns across 8 bases. V shed 0 bases, J shed 2 bases, and the junction held 5 bases outside the gene matches. This CDR3 region has 16 residues. From germline, CDR1 is SGHRS and CDR2 YFSETQ. This CDR3 is CASSLGTSRITDTQYF. The DNA for the CDR3 is TGCGCCAGCAGCTTGGGGACTAGCAGAATCACAGATACGCAGTATTTT.

This clonotype has at least ten counts. The chain employs TRBV5-1 and TRBJ2-7; TRBD1 agrees at 7 bases. This CDR3 region has 15 residues. V lost 4 bases and J lost 1; bases outside the gene matches: 8. CDR1 and CDR2 (germline): SGHRS, YFSETQ. The CDR3 loop is CASSPRQGRSYEQYF. The CDR3 DNA reads as TGCGCCAGCAGCCCTCGACAGGGCAGGTCCTACGAGCAGTACTTC.

This clonotype has a count of ten or more. The chain recombines TRBV29-1 with TRBJ2-7; 9 bases map to TRBD2. V dropped 2 bases and J dropped 1; count of bases not matched to a gene: 6. The CDR3 has 15 amino acids. Germline loops: CDR1 SQVTM, CDR2 ANQGSEA. In DNA, the CDR3 is TGCAGCGTTGAATGGGGGACTAGCATATCCTACGAGCAGTACTTC. Its translation is CSVEWGTSISYEQYF.

The chain couples TRBV20-1 to TRBJ2-5, with D tentatively TRBD2 (5 bases). This CDR3 has 17 amino acids. Trimming took 3 bases from V and 3 from J, leaving 23 bases between them. The germline V gene has CDR1 DFQATT and CDR2 SNEGSKA (reference sequence). CDR3 amino acids: CSARKRAWQINKETQYF. The CDR3 bases are TGCAGTGCTAGGAAGAGGGCGTGGCAAATTAATAAAGAGACCCAGTACTTC.

This clonotype was counted between two and nine times. This chain links TRBV2 with TRBJ2-3; TRBD2 might be the D (5 bases). The CDR3 is made up of 16 amino acids. The germline V gene encodes CDR1 SNHLY and CDR2 FYNNEI. V was cut by 4 bases and J by 0 bases, with 14 bases left in between. The CDR3 nucleotides are TGTGCCAGCAGTGTTAACACGGGATTAAGCACAGATACGCAGTATTTT. The encoded protein is CASSVNTGLSTDTQYF.

This clonotype was observed a few times. This chain uses TRBV10-2 with TRBJ2-2; 8 positions agree with TRBD2. J was trimmed by 5 bases and V by 7 bases; bases with no gene match: 6. CDR1 WSHSY and CDR2 SAAADI come from the germline V gene. The CDR3 sequence is 14 residues long. In DNA form, the CDR3 reads TGCGCCAGCAATGGTCTAGCGGGTACCGGGGAGCTGTTTTTT. Protein sequence: CASNGLAGTGELFF.

This clonotype appeared many times. V gene TRBV6-1 combines with J gene TRBJ1-2; 9 nucleotides agree with TRBD1. After removal of 4 bases from V and 2 bases from J, the junction contained 5 bases not matched to a gene. The length of the CDR3 is 15 residues. Germline V gene data show CDR1 as MNHNS and CDR2 as SASEGT. The CDR3 loop is CASSGGQGTNYGYTF. CDR3 DNA: TGTGCCAGCAGTGGGGGACAGGGAACGAACTATGGCTACACCTTC.

This clonotype was seen more than once but under ten times. The V and J genes are TRBV7-9 and TRBJ2-7; 7 bases are shared with TRBD1. From germline, CDR1 is SEHNR and CDR2 FQNEAQ (reference sequence). This CDR3 spans 15 amino acids. The trim removed 7 bases at V and 1 base at J, leaving 10 bases unmatched. The CDR3 DNA follows: TGTGCCAGCACCCGAGTGGACAGGCCGTCCTACGAGCAGTACTTC. As protein: CASTRVDRPSYEQYF.

This clonotype was seen repeatedly, ten times or more. The gene calls are TRBV9 and TRBJ2-1, with 7 nucleotides matching TRBD2. V lost 2 bases to trimming and J lost 4 bases; unmatched junction nucleotides: 9. CDR1 is SGDLS and CDR2 is YYNGEE in the germline V gene. This CDR3 has 16 residues. The CDR3: CASSVPSAGRYNEQFF. In nucleotides, the CDR3 is TGTGCCAGCAGCGTCCCCTCAGCGGGGCGGTACAATGAGCAGTTCTTC.

This clonotype was observed many times. The gene calls are TRBV27 and TRBJ2-1; the match to TRBD2 covers 9 bases. CDR3 size: 17 residues. CDR1 is MNHEY and CDR2 is SMNVEV in the germline V gene (reference sequence). The junction had 9 bases not matched to a gene; V was cut back by 3 bases and J by 3 bases. CDR3 amino acids: CASSFGLGGGDYNEQFF. CDR3 nucleotide sequence: TGTGCCAGCAGTTTTGGTTTGGGCGGGGGGGACTACAATGAGCAGTTCTTC.

This clonotype has ten or more counts. The J gene is TRBJ2-7, the V gene TRBV28, with D perhaps TRBD1 or TRBD2 (5 bases each). The V end lost 6 bases, the J end lost 6 bases, and 18 bases lay between the germline ends. Per germline, CDR1 MDHEN and CDR2 SYDVKM. CDR3 length: 14 residues. CDR3 in DNA: TGTGCCAGCAGACCCACCGGGACCCCCATCGAGCAGTACTTC. Translated: CASRPTGTPIEQYF.

This clonotype was detected many times. The chain is built from TRBV28 and TRBJ2-1, with 11 bases lining up with TRBD2. V dropped 4 bases and J dropped 4; count of bases not matched to a gene: 12. This CDR3 contains 18 residues. Germline values: CDR1 MDHEN, CDR2 SYDVKM. The CDR3 DNA sequence: TGTGCCAGCAGTTCGTTTCTAGCGGGAGGCCCGAATTACAATGAGCAGTTCTTC. Translation gives CASSSFLAGGPNYNEQFF.

The rearrangement uses TRBV12-5 and TRBJ1-1, with D perhaps TRBD1 (5 bases). V was cut by 7 bases and J by 5 bases, with 14 bases left in between. Germline loops: CDR1 LGHNT, CDR2 FRNRAP. The CDR3 runs to 13 residues. The CDR3 DNA follows: TGTGCTAGTGCCCCCGGGGGTGGGACTGAAGCTTTCTTT. It codes for CASAPGGGTEAFF.

This clonotype was seen many times. The J gene is TRBJ1-1, the V gene TRBV6-2 or TRBV6-3; D unclear. The CDR3 runs to 16 residues. Germline values: CDR1 MNHEY, CDR2 SVGEGT. Trimming cost V 6 bases and J 7 bases, with 24 bases left between them. Here the CDR3 reads CASRPSDRPLVGEAFF. The CDR3 DNA follows: TGTGCCAGCAGGCCCTCAGACCGTCCGCTGGTAGGTGAAGCTTTCTTT.

This clonotype was picked up many times. CDR3 in amino acids: CASSPQTSNEQYF. CDR3 nucleotide sequence: TGTGCCAGCAGCCCCCAGACTAGCAACGAGCAGTACTTC. The rearrangement uses TRBV9 and TRBJ2-7; 7 bases fit TRBD2. The CDR3 consists of 13 residues. Germline-derived CDR1 and CDR2 are SGDLS and YYNGEE. The V gene end was trimmed by 4 bases and the J gene end by 5 bases; junction bases not matched to a gene: 6.

As concerns this clonotype: Possible read error: a much larger clone is one base away. V is TRBV29-1 and J is TRBJ2-2, with 7 bases lining up with TRBD1. The CDR3 has 13 residues. The germline CDR1 and CDR2 sequences are SQVTM and ANQGSEA. The trim removed 6 bases at V and 5 bases at J, leaving 6 bases unmatched. CDR3 loop: CSVSTGYTGELFF. As DNA, the CDR3 is TGCAGCGTCTCGACAGGGTATACCGGGGAGCTGTTTTTT.